The T cell receptor (beta chain) described here comes from a study of a mutant IDH1 vaccine in newly diagnosed glioma. Background on the study: Sex among treated patients split around 60% male, roughly 40% female; mean age was roughly 40 years. Earlier care involved radiotherapy, temozolomide, or both, and the majority received both.

The length of the CDR3 is 15 residues. From germline, CDR1 is LGHNT and CDR2 FRNRAP. With V trimmed by 9 bases and J by 5 bases, 15 bases remained unmatched. Details on this clone: Its antigen is not known.

Time point of the sample: baseline, week 1 (first vaccination visit). The sample's treatment: pre-vaccination baseline after standard-of-care therapy. Donors had new IDH1-mutant astrocytomas of WHO grade 3 or 4 (ATRX-lost). The repertoire was sequenced with immunoSEQ multiplex PCR; TCRdb's copy has only in-frame clones and lacks some. The profile shows 24,000 or so clones, 93% of them singletons. Study results and caveats: Pseudoprogression seemed unrelated to changes in top peripheral T cell clonotypes.

The sequence was obtained from a man aged 40-49 years with glioma. The chain joins TRBV12-5 to TRBJ1-2, with TRBD1 identical over 7 bases. This sample comprised PBMCs, obtained from a glioma patient treated with radiotherapy, temozolomide or both. CDR3 bases: TGTGCTAGCACCCACCCTATTAGGGGGCTTTATGGCTACACCTTC. Amino acid sequence: CASTHPIRGLYGYTF. Using reference TRBV12-5 and TRBJ1-2 for the parts outside the CDR3, the full variable domain is DARVTQTPRHKVTEMGQEVTMRCQPILGHNTVFWYRQTMMQGLELLAYFRNRAPLDDSGMPKDRFSAEMPDATLATLKIQPSEPRDSAVYFCASTHPIRGLYGYTFGSGTRLTVV.